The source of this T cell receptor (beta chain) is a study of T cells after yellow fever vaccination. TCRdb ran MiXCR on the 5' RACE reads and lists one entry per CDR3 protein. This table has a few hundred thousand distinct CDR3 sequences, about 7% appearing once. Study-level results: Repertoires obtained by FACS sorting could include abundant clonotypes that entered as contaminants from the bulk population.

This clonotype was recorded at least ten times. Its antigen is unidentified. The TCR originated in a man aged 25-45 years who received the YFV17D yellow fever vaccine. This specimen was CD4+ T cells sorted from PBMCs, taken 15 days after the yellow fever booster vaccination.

CDR3 region: CSAGTAIYGYTF. CDR3 DNA: TGCAGTGCCGGGACAGCGATCTATGGCTACACCTTC. V usage is TRBV20-1 and J usage is TRBJ1-2; TRBD1 matches at 7 bases. With V trimmed by 6 bases and J by 4 bases, 5 bases remained unmatched. Germline CDR1 is DFQATT and CDR2 is SNEGSKA (reference sequence). The length of the CDR3 is 12 residues.